The 9 T cell receptor beta chains listed next were all sequenced from one sample in a study of T-cell memory formation after mild COVID-19. TCRdb reanalysed the 5' RACE reads using MiXCR and keeps one entry per CDR3 protein. The table shows around 12,000 distinct CDR3 sequences, with about 14% occurring only once. The source material was PBMCs or a T cell subset sorted from them (not recorded which). The receptors originated from a man younger than 30 who had mild COVID-19 (a few samples of this study predate the infection). Cell type and time point are not known.

This clonotype has at least ten counts. The chain carries TRBV7-8 and TRBJ2-1, with D perhaps matching TRBD1 (5 bases). Trimming removed 1 base at V and 12 bases at J, with 13 bases between. The CDR3 runs 13 residues. The germline CDR1 and CDR2 sequences are SGHVS and FQNEAQ. In nucleotides, the CDR3 is TGTGCCAGCAGCTTAGGGACAACCTCCCGGCAGTTCTTC. This encodes CASSLGTTSRQFF. Supplemented by reference TRBV7-8 and TRBJ2-1, the full variable domain reads GAGVSQSPRYKVAKRGQDVALRCDPISGHVSLFWYQQALGQGPEFLTYFQNEAQLDKSGLPSDRFFAERPEGSVSTLKIQRTQQEDSAVYLCASSLGTTSRQFFGPGTRLTVL.

This clonotype was seen repeatedly, ten times or more. The chain uses TRBV10-3 and TRBJ1-5, with TRBD1 identical over 8 bases. CDR3 length: 14 residues. Germline V lookup: CDR1 ENHRY, CDR2 SYGVKD. The V and J ends lost 8 bases and 1 base, in that order; junction bases with no gene match: 4. The CDR3 DNA sequence: TGTGCCATCGGCGCAGGGGGCAGCAATCAGCCCCAGCATTTT. Protein product: CAIGAGGSNQPQHF.

The table lists this clonotype with many counts. The CDR3 region has the DNA TGCGCCAGCAGCTTGGAGAGGGTCGAGCAGTACTTC. As protein: CASSLERVEQYF. This chain connects TRBV5-1 to TRBJ2-7; a weak D match, TRBD2 (5 bases). The length of the CDR3 is 12 residues. Trimming pared 0 bases from V and 6 bases from J, leaving 7 bases between. Germline values: CDR1 SGHRS, CDR2 YFSETQ.

This clonotype has ten or more counts. The genes are TRBV5-4 and TRBJ2-3, with TRBD2 matching over 10 bases. CDR1 SGHNT and CDR2 YYREEE come from the germline V gene (reference sequence). The CDR3 length is 17 residues. Trimming at V came to 4 bases and at J to 5 bases, leaving 13 bases not matched to a gene. CDR3 sequence reads: CASSRTGAGGHQDTQYF. The CDR3 nucleotides read TGTGCCAGCAGCCGTACTGGAGCGGGGGGGCACCAAGATACGCAGTATTTT.

This clonotype has ten or more counts. V usage is TRBV24-1 and J usage is TRBJ2-3; 10 nucleotides line up with TRBD1. The J segment lost 3 bases and the V segment lost 1 base, leaving 3 bases of the junction unmatched. The CDR3 extends over 16 amino acids. Germline CDR1 is KGHDR and CDR2 is SFDVKD. The CDR3, as DNA: TGTGCCACCAGTGATTTCAGGACAGGGGGAACAGATACGCAGTATTTT. This gives the protein CATSDFRTGGTDTQYF.

By sample fraction, this clonotype is medium-sized. The chain combines TRBV13 with TRBJ1-1; no firm D call. Trimming took off 0 bases at V and 13 bases at J, with 18 bases between the two ends. CDR1 is PRHDT, CDR2 FYEKMQ, per germline (reference sequence). This CDR3 has 14 amino acids. CDR3 coding DNA: TGTGCCAGCAGCTTAGGCCTAATGAGGAGGGTCGATTTCTTT. Its translation is CASSLGLMRRVDFF.

The sample holds many counts of this clonotype. The gene calls are TRBV12-3 or TRBV12-4 and TRBJ1-2; no firm D call. V dropped 6 bases and J dropped 2 bases, with 10 bases sitting between them. CDR3 length: 13 amino acids. The chain's CDR3 is CASRQHRNYGYTF. CDR3 DNA: TGTGCCAGCAGGCAACACAGAAACTATGGCTACACCTTC.

The chain couples TRBV6-2 or TRBV6-3 to TRBJ2-1; 13 bases map to TRBD2. Germline V lookup: CDR1 MNHEY, CDR2 SVGEGT. The CDR3 contains 16 residues. Unmatched junction bases numbered 8, after V lost 4 bases and J lost 8 bases. CDR3 in DNA: TGTGCCAGCAGTTTAACGACTAGCGGGGGGTTAGATGAGCAGTTCTTC. Translating it yields CASSLTTSGGLDEQFF.

This clonotype was found many times. The CDR3 nucleotides are TGTGCCAGCAAGTACGGGGAGCTGTTTTTT. It codes for CASKYGELFF. The V gene is TRBV28, the J gene TRBJ2-2; D gene ambiguous. Trimming cost V 7 bases and J 7 bases, with 4 bases left between them. The germline V gene has CDR1 MDHEN and CDR2 SYDVKM. The CDR3 is made up of 10 amino acids.